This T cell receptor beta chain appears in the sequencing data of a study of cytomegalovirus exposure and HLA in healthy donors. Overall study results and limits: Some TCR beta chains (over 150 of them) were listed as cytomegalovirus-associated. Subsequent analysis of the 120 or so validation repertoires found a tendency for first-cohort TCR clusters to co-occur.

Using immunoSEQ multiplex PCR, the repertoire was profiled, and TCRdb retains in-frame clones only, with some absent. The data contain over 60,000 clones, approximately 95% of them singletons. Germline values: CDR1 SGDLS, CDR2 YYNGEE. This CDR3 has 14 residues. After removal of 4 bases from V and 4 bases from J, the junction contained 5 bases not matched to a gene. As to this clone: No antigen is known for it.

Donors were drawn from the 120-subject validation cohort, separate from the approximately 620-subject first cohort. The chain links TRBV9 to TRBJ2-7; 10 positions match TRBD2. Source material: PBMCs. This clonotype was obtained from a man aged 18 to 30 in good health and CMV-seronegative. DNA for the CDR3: TGTGCCAGCAGCCCTAGCGGGGGTAATTACGAGCAGTACTTC. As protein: CASSPSGGNYEQYF.